The clone carrying this T cell receptor (beta chain) was found a few times. From cryopreserved PBMCs came about 2 micrograms of genomic DNA used for TCR beta libraries. The sample comes from a study of cytotoxic CD8 clonotypes in ibrutinib-treated CLL. Looking at the study overall: Within the patient group, ten to twelve were relapsed/refractory and roughly 14 treatment-naive, and 17 were IGHV unmutated.

The table came from immunoSEQ multiplex PCR; TCRdb's copy has only in-frame clones and leaves some out. The data contain 150,000 to 200,000 clones, about 84% of them singletons. This material consisted of PBMCs, taken after 24 months of ibrutinib treatment. The sequence derives from a human donor with chronic lymphocytic leukemia.

The CDR3 DNA reads as TGTGCCAGCAGAAGTGACGGGAGGAGAAACACCATATATTTT. As protein: CASRSDGRRNTIYF. This chain connects TRBV6-5 to TRBJ1-3; no firm D call. V was clipped by 6 bases and J by 5 bases, with 14 bases between them. The CDR3 is 14 residues long. The germline V gene has CDR1 MNHEY and CDR2 SVGAGI.